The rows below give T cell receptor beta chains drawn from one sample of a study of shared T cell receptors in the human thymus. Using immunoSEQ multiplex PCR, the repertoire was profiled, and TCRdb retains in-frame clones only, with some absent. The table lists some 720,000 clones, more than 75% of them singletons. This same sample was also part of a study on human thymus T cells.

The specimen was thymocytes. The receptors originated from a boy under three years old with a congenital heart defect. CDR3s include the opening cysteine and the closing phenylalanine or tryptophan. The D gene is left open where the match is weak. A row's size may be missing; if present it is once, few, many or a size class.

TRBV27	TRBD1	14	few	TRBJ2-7	TGTGCCAGCAGTCCGGGACAGGGGGCACACGAGCAGTACTTC	CASSPGQGAHEQYF
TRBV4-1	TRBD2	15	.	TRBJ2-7	TGCGCCAGCAGCCAAGTTCTAGCGGGGCACTACGAGCAGTACTTC	CASSQVLAGHYEQYF
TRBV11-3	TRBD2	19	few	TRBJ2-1	TGTGCCAGCAGCTTAGAGGCTAGCGGGAGAAAGAGGCGTGGTTGCGAGCAGTTCTTC	CASSLEASGRKRRGCEQFF
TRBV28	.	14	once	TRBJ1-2	TGTGCCAGCAGTTCGCTCCGGCGGGGGCATGGCTACACCTTC	CASSSLRRGHGYTF
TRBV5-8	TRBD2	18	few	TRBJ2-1	TGTGCCAGCAGGTTACTAGCGGGAGCGGTCCCCCTCCTGGATGAGCAGTTCTTC	CASRLLAGAVPLLDEQFF
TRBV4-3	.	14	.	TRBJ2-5	TGCGCCAGCAGCCAAAAAGGAGGGGAAGAGACCCAGTACTTC	CASSQKGGEETQYF
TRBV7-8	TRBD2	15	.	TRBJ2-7	TGTGCCAGCAGCCCAGGGATCAGCGGGGGCTACGAGCAGTACTTC	CASSPGISGGYEQYF
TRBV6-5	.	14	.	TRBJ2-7	TGTGCCAGCAGTTACGGGGGCGGCTTTTTTGGGCAGTACTTC	CASSYGGGFFGQYF
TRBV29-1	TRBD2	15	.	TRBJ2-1	TGCAGCGTTGAGGGGACTAGCGGGATCTACAATGAGCAGTTCTTC	CSVEGTSGIYNEQFF
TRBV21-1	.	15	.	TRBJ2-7	TGTGCCAGCAGCAAAAACCCACCAGACATGTACGAGCAGTACTTC	CASSKNPPDMYEQYF
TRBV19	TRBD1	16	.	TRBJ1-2	TGTGCCAGTAGTATTCTTCCTGACAGGGGGGCGTATGGCTACACCTTC	CASSILPDRGAYGYTF
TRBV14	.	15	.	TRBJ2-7	TGTGCCAGCAGCCAACCGACTAGGGAATACTACGAGCAGTACTTC	CASSQPTREYYEQYF
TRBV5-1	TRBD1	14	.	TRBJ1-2	TGCGCCAGCAGCTTGAGGAGGGGGCAGGATGGCTACACCTTC	CASSLRRGQDGYTF
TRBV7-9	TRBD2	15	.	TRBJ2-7	TGTGCCAGCAGCCCGGGATCGGGAGGTCCCCACGAGCAGTACTTC	CASSPGSGGPHEQYF
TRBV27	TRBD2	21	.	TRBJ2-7	TGTGCCAGCAGCCCTAATCCTTACTCTCCGGGTTGGACTAGCGAGTCCCACGAGCAGTACTTC	CASSPNPYSPGWTSESHEQYF
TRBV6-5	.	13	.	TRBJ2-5	TGTGCCAGCAGTTACAGGGGTGGAGAGACCCAGTACTTC	CASSYRGGETQYF
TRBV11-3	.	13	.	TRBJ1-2	TGTGCCAGCAGCTCCCCAGGGTTGGGCGGCTACACCTTC	CASSSPGLGGYTF
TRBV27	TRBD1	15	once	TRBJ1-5	TGTGCCAGCAGTTTAAGACCGGGACAGAATCAGCCCCAGCATTTT	CASSLRPGQNQPQHF
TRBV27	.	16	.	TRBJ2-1	TGTGCCAGCAGTCCCCCAACAGTCAACTCCTACAATGAGCAGTTCTTC	CASSPPTVNSYNEQFF
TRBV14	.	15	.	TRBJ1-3	TGTGCCAGCAGCCTCTCGGTCTTCTCTGGAAACACCATATATTTT	CASSLSVFSGNTIYF
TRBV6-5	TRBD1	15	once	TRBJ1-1	TGTGCCAGCAGGGGTCAAGACAGGGGTAACACTGAAGCTTTCTTT	CASRGQDRGNTEAFF
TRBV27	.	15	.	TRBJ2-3	TGTGCCAGCAGTTTTCCGTTTACTAGCACAGATACGCAGTATTTT	CASSFPFTSTDTQYF
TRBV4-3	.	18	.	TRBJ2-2	TGCGCCAGCAGCCAGATAGTAGGCCTAGCGAAAAACACCGGGGAGCTGTTTTTT	CASSQIVGLAKNTGELFF
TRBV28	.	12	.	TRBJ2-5	TGTGCCAGCACAAGCTTACAAGAGACCCAGTACTTC	CASTSLQETQYF
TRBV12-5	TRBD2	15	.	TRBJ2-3	TGTGCTAGTGGTAGGACTAGCGGATACACAGATACGCAGTATTTT	CASGRTSGYTDTQYF
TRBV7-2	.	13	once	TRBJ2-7	TGTGCCAGCAAGACGGAGCTGCGCTACGAGCAGTACTTC	CASKTELRYEQYF
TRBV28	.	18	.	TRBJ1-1	TGTGCCAGCCCCGGTCGAGAGGGGGTAAACTTCATGAACACTGAAGCTTTCTTT	CASPGREGVNFMNTEAFF
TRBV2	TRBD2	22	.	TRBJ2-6	TGTGCCAGCAGTCGGCCTGATGCGGGACTAGCGGGAGCCCAGGGGGGGGCCAACGTCCTGACTTTC	CASSRPDAGLAGAQGGANVLTF
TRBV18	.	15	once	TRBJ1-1	TGTGCCAGCTCCGACCCGGGGGGCTGGGACACTGAAGCTTTCTTT	CASSDPGGWDTEAFF
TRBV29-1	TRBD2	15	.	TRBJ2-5	TGCAGCGTGGAAAAGGGTCGGGGGGGGAGAGGGACCCAGTACTTC	CSVEKGRGGRGTQYF
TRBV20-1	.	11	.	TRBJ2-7	TGCAGTGCTAGGGCGGGCTACGAGCAGTACTTC	CSARAGYEQYF
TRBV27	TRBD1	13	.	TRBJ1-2	TGTGCCAGCAGACTGACAGGGAGCTATGGCTACACCTTC	CASRLTGSYGYTF
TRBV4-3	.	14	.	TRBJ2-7	TGCGCCAGCAGTTGGGGGACAAGGTACTACGAGCAGTACTTC	CASSWGTRYYEQYF
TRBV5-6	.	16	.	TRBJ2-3	TGTGCCAGCAGCTTGGGGCTCCAATATCCCCCAGATACGCAGTATTTT	CASSLGLQYPPDTQYF
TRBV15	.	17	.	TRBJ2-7	TGTGCCACCAGCAGCCTCCGGCGTTTGGGGAGGTACTACGAGCAGTACTTC	CATSSLRRLGRYYEQYF
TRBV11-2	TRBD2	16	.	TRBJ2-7	TGTGCCAGCAGCCCACAGACGGCGGCGGGAGGGTGTGAGCAGTACTTC	CASSPQTAAGGCEQYF
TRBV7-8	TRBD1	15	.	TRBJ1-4	TGTGCCAGCAGCTTAGTTGACAGGGTGCTTGAAAAACTGTTTTTT	CASSLVDRVLEKLFF
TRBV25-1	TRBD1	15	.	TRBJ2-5	TGTGCCAGCAGTGGTGGGACAGGGTGGGAAGAGACCCAGTACTTC	CASSGGTGWEETQYF
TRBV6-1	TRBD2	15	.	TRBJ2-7	TGTGCCAGCAGTGAGCCGGAGCGGGAGGCCCACGAGCAGTACTTC	CASSEPEREAHEQYF
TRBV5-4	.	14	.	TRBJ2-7	TGTGCCAGCAGCTTAGGGGGGAGGGACTACGAGCAGTACTTC	CASSLGGRDYEQYF
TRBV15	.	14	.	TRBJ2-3	TGTGCCACCAGCAGAGACCGGGACACAGATACGCAGTATTTT	CATSRDRDTDTQYF
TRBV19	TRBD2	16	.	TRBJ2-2	TGTGCCAGCGAGGGGCGGGAGGGCCAGGGCACCGGGGAGCTGTTTTTT	CASEGREGQGTGELFF
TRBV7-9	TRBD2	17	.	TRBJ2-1	TGTGCCAGCAGCTTAGCCCTGGCGGGAGGGCCATTTATTGAGCAGTTCTTC	CASSLALAGGPFIEQFF
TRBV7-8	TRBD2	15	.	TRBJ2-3	TGTGCCAGCAGCCAAGGGGTAGCGGGAGCAGATACGCAGTATTTT	CASSQGVAGADTQYF
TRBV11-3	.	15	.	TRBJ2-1	TGTGCCAGCAGCTTAGGTAATAGCGGCTACAATGAGCAGTTCTTC	CASSLGNSGYNEQFF
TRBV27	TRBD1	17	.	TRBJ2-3	TGTGCCAGCAGTAATGTGACAGGGGGCGCCCCCACAGATACGCAGTATTTT	CASSNVTGGAPTDTQYF
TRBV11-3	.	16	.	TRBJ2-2	TGTGCCAGCAGCTTCTCTAGGATGGCATTCACCGGGGAGCTGTTTTTT	CASSFSRMAFTGELFF
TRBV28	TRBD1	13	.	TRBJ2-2	TGTGCCAGCAGTTTCGCGACACAGGGGGGTCTGTTTTTT	CASSFATQGGLFF
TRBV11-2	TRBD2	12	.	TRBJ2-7	TGTGCCAGCAGTAGCGGGAAGGACGAGCAGTACTTC	CASSSGKDEQYF
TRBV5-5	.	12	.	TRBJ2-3	TGTGCCAGCAGCGATGGGAGACATGTCACCTATTTT	CASSDGRHVTYF
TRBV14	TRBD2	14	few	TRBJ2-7	TGTGCCAGCAGCCAACTAGCGGGAGGAGGGGAGCAGTACTTC	CASSQLAGGGEQYF
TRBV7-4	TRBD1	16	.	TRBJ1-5	TGTGCCAGCAGCTTAGGGACAGGGCCTCTGAATCAGCCCCAGCATTTT	CASSLGTGPLNQPQHF
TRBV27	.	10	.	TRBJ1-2	TGCAGTCGGGGTTTCTATGGCTACACCTTC	CSRGFYGYTF
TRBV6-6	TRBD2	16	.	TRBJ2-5	TGTGCCAGCAGCTTCATAGCGGGAGGACCCCAAGAGACCCAGTACTTC	CASSFIAGGPQETQYF
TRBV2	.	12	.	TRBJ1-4	TGTGCCAGCAGTGAAAGTCCATTAGGGGCCTCTTTT	CASSESPLGASF
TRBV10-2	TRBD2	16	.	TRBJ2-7	TGCGCCAGCAGGGCCTCTAGCGGGGTCCCCGCCTACGAGCAGTACTTC	CASRASSGVPAYEQYF
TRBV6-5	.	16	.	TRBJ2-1	TGTGCCAGCAGTTACTCGACTCCCCGATCCTACAATGAGCAGTTCTTC	CASSYSTPRSYNEQFF
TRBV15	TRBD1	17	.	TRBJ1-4	TGTGCCACCAGCAGAGATCTGGCAGGGGGAGCTAATGAAAAACTGTTTTTT	CATSRDLAGGANEKLFF
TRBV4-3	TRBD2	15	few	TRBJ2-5	TGCGCCAGCAGCCCCTACGCGGGGCGGGAGGAGACCCAGTACTTC	CASSPYAGREETQYF